This T cell receptor beta chain was identified in a study of blood T cell repertoires in COVID-19. About the research overall: Material from acute and convalescent COVID-19 was sourced from the United States, Italy and Spain.

The CDR3 is 13 amino acids. CDR1 is KGHSH and CDR2 is LQKENI in the germline V gene. Trimming shortened V by 5 bases and J by 6 bases, and 13 bases separated the two germline ends. This clone came up once. The protocol was immunoSEQ multiplex PCR, while the TCRdb copy is restricted to in-frame clones and leaves out a portion. Among about 200,000 clones listed, around four fifths were seen once. Sequencing was done on a sample of peripheral blood. The source is a man between 60 and 70 years old with COVID-19, enrolled during active disease. The J gene is TRBJ2-5, the V gene TRBV18; TRBD1 might be the D (5 bases). CDR3 amino acids: CASSEAREKTQYF. The DNA for the CDR3 is TGTGCCAGCTCAGAGGCCAGGGAAAAGACCCAGTACTTC.